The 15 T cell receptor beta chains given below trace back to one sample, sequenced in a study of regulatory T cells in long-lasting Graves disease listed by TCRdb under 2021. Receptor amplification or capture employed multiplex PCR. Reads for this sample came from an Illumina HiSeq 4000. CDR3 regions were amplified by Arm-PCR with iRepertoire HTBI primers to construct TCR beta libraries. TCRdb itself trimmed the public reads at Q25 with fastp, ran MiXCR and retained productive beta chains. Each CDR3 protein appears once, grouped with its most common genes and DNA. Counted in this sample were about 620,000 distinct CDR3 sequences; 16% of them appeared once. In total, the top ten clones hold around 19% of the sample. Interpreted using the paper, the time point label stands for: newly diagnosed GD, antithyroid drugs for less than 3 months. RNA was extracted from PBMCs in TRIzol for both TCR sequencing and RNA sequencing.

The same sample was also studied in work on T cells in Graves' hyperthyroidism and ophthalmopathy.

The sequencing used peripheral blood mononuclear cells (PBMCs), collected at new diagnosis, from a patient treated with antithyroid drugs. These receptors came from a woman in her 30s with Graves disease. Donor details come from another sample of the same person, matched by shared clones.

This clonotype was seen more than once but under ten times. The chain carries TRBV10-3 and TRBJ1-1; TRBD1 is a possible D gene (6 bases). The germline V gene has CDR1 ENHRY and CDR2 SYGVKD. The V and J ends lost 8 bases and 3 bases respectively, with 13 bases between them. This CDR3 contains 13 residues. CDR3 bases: TGTGCCATCCAAAAGGACAGCTACACTGAAGCTTTCTTT. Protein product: CAIQKDSYTEAFF.

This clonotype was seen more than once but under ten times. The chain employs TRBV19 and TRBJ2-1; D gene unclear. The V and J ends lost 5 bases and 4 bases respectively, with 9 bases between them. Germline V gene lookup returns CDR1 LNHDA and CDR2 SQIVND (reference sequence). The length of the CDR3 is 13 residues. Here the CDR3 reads CASSGAQYNEQFF. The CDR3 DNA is TGTGCCAGTAGTGGCGCACAGTACAATGAGCAGTTCTTC.

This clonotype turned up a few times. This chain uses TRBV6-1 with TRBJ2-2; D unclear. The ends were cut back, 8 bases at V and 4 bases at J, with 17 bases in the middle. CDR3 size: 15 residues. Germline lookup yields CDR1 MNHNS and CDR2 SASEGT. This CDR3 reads CASLHMARPTGELFF. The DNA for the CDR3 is TGTGCCAGCCTGCATATGGCTAGACCCACCGGGGAGCTGTTTTTT.

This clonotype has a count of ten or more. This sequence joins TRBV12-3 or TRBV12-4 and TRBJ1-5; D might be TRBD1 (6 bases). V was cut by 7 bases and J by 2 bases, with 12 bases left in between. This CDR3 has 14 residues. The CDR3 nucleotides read TGTGCCAGCACCTGGGGGCAGGGCAATCAGCCCCAGCATTTT. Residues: CASTWGQGNQPQHF.

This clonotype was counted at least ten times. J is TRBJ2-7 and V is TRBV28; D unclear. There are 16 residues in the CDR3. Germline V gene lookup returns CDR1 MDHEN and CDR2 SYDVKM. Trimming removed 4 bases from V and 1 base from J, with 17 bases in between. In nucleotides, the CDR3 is TGTGCCAGCAGTTCACTCGCGGCGGCGCGATCCTACGAGCAGTACTTC. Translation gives CASSSLAAARSYEQYF. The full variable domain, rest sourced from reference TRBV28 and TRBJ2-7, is DVKVTQSSRYLVKRTGEKVFLECVQDMDHENMFWYRQDPGLGLRLIYFSYDVKMKEKGDIPEGYSVSREKKERFSLILESASTNQTSMYLCASSSLAAARSYEQYFGPGTRLTVT.

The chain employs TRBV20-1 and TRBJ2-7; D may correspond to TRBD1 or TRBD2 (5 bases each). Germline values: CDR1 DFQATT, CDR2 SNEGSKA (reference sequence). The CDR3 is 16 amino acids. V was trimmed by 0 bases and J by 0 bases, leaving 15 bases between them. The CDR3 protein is CSARELVVGVSYEQYF. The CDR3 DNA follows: TGCAGTGCTAGAGAACTAGTTGTGGGGGTCTCCTACGAGCAGTACTTC.

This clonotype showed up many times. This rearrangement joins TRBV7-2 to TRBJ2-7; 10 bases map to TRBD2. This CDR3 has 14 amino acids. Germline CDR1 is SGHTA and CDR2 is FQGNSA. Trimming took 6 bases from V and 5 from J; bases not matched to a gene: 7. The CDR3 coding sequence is TGTGCCAGCAGTTTAAGACTAGCGGGTAACGAGCAGTACTTC. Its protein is CASSLRLAGNEQYF.

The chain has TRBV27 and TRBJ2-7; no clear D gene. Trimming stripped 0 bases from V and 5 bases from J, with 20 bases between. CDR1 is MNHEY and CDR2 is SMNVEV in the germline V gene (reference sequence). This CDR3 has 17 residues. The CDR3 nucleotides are TGTGCCAGCAGTTTATCCGCCTTCCGGGCAGAGTATGACGAGCAGTACTTC. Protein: CASSLSAFRAEYDEQYF.

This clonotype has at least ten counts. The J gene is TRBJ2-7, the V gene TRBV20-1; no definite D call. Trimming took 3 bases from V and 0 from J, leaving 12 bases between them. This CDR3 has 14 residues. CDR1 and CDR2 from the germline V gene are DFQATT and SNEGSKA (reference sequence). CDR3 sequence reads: CSARPRKSSYEQYF. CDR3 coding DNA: TGCAGTGCTAGGCCAAGGAAAAGCTCCTACGAGCAGTACTTC.

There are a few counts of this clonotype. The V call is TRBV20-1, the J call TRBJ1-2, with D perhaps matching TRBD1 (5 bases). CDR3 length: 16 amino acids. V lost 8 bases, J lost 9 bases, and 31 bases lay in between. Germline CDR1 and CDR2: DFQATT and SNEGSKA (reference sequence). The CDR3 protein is CSLPPAASRDPLRYTF. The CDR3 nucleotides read TGCAGTCTACCTCCCGCCGCCTCCCGGGACCCCCTGCGCTACACCTTC.

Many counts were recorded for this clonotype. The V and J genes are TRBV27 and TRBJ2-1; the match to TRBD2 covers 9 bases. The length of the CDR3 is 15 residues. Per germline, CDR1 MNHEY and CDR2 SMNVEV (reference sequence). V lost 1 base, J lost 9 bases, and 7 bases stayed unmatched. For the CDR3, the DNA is TGTGCCAGCAGTTTATTGAGCGGGAGGATGGTTGAGCAGTTCTTC. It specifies CASSLLSGRMVEQFF.

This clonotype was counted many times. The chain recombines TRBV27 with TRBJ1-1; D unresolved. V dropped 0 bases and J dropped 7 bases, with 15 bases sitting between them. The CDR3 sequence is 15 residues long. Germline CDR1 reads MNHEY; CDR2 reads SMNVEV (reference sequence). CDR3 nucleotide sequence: TGTGCCAGCAGTTTATCTCCACGAACTAGAGGTGAAGCTTTCTTT. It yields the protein CASSLSPRTRGEAFF.

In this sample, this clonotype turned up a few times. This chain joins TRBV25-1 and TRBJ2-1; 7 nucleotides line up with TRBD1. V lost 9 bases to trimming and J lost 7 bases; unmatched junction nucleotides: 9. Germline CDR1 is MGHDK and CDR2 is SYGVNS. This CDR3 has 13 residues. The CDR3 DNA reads TGTGCCAGAGACGACAGGGTAGGTAATGAGCAGTTCTTC. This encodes CARDDRVGNEQFF.

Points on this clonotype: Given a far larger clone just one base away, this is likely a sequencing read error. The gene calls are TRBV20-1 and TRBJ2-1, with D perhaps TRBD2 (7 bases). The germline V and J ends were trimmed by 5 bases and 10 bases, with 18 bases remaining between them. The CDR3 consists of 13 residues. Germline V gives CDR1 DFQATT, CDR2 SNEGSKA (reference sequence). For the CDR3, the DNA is TGCAGTGCTCGAACTAGGGGGGGCGACGAGCAGTTCTTC. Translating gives CSARTRGGDEQFF.

The DNA for the CDR3 is TGTGCCAGCGCTTCGGAACGCTTCGCGGTACCGGGACAGGGGTACGAGCAGTACTTC. Translation gives CASASERFAVPGQGYEQYF. The gene calls are TRBV6-2 or TRBV6-3 and TRBJ2-7; 10 bases are shared with TRBD1. Germline CDR1 MNHEY, CDR2 SVGEGT. Trimming removed 8 bases from V and 4 bases from J; junction bases left unmatched: 23. The length of the CDR3 is 19 residues.